The source of this TCR beta chain is a study of blood T cells in healthy people across ages (dated by TCRdb to the mid-2010s). Study-wide context: In model experiments, roughly one uniquely barcoded TCR beta cDNA molecule per two T cells was captured by template switching. To avoid experimental bias, donors of different ages were distributed randomly across sequencing lanes. Age-related changes in TCR beta repertoire diversity were measured in the study by deep sequencing normalized with unique cDNA molecular identifiers. The study analyzed two additional independent replicas of 1 million unique cDNA reads from the same blood draw for two donors, one aged 18 to 29 and one aged 80 or older. Four age groups were formed from the donors: young (average approximately 15 years), middle-aged (just under 40), aged (about 62) and long-lived (roughly 81). Study-wide conclusions, independent of this receptor: Bulk unsorted PBMC profiling prevented conclusive comparison of naive and antigen-experienced compartments. As age increased, observed TCR beta diversity per million T cells dropped in a roughly linear way, and a significant reduction was already evident by age about 36. Compared with the aged group, the long-lived group had more naive CD4+ T cells, fewer expanded clones and increased TCR diversity, suggesting age selection. Because the CMV infection status of the donors was unknown, age-related changes in expanded clonotypes may potentially have been confounded. Estimates of total diversity based on one million sequenced T cells were considered lower bounds and underestimates. A strong correlation was found between observed TCR beta diversity and the percentage of naive T cells measured by flow cytometry.

This clonotype has more than one count but fewer than ten. Its cognate antigen has yet to be identified. Per-base quality was not reported, and no clone a single base away is much larger than it. Library construction relied on 5' RACE. Instrument on record: Illumina HiSeq 2500. A second about 7 to 11 cycle PCR used a sample-barcoded 5' primer and a J-beta primer mix. A template-switch 5' adaptor carrying 12 random nucleotides introduced a unique molecular identifier onto each TCR beta cDNA molecule. Each sample yielded at least 3 million CDR3-containing paired-end reads. The Mint cDNA synthesis kit, primed by a TRBC-specific oligonucleotide, was used to synthesize first-strand cDNA from all RNA. Following uracil-DNA glycosylase treatment, all cDNA underwent a first 18-cycle PCR with the universal primers M1SS and BC2_uni_R. On the authors' methods: Each sample was normalized by randomly selecting 1 million high-quality reads, each carrying a distinct molecular identifier. Reads with shared molecular identifiers were discarded instead of being binned into consensus sequences. MiTCR, set to a Q25 quality threshold and the strictest error-elimination algorithm, was used for CDR3 identification, clonotype clustering and error correction. A nonparametric unseen species model using Euler transformation provided a lower-bound estimate of total TCR beta diversity. TCRdb handled the public reads itself, with Q25 trimming in fastp and clone calling in MiXCR, and kept productive beta chains. Rows matching on CDR3 protein sequence are summarized as one entry with the most common DNA and genes. These V and J calls rely on TCRdb rather than the paper's analysis. This sample lists over 1,500,000 distinct CDR3 sequences; around half were detected once. Together, the top ten hold around 2.1% of the sample.

The trim is 3 bases for V and 5 bases for J, with a gap of 15 bases between the germline ends. The germline V gene gives CDR1 as KGHDR and CDR2 as SFDVKD. Reading from cysteine to phenylalanine, the CDR3 counts 15 amino acids. Kept here is only the CDR3 DNA, which spans 45 bases and is read in frame from base 1. Donors were a few dozen systemically healthy Caucasian individuals from Russia aged roughly 6 to 90 years. Each donor gave about 9.7 milliliters of peripheral blood, drawn into EDTA-treated Vacutainer tubes. Ficoll-Paque density-gradient centrifugation was used to isolate PBMCs, with at least 7 million per sample. Total RNA, at least 6 micrograms per sample, was extracted from PBMCs with Trizol reagent. The percentages of naive CD45RAhigh/CD27high T cells were determined by flow cytometry on a PBMC aliquot from every donor.

This receptor was identified in a woman in her thirties or forties in good health. This chain joins TRBV24-1 to TRBJ2-5; a tentative D match to TRBD2 spans 6 bases. The sample taken for sequencing was blood. The CDR3 sequence is CATSDGGAQQETQYF. The DNA reads TGTGCCACCAGTGATGGAGGGGCTCAGCAGGAGACCCAGTACTTC.